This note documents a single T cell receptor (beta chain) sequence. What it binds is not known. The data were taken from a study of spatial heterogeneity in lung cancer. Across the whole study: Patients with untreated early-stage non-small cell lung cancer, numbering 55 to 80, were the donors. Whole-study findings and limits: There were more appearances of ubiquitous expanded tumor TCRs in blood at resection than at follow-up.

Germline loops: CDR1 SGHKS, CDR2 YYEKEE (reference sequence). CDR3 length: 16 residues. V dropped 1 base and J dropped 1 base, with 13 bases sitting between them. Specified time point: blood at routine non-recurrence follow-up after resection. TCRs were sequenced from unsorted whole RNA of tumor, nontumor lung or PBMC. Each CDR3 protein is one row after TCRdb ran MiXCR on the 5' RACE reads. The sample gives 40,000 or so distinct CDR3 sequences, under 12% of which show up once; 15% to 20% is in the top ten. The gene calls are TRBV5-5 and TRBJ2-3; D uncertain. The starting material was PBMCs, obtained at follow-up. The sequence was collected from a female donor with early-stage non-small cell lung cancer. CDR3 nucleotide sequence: TGTGCCAGCAGCTTGTTTTTAGGACGGGGCACAGATACGCAGTATTTT. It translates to CASSLFLGRGTDTQYF.